Below, one T cell receptor beta chain is given with its context. The same CDR3 is also encoded by other DNA sequences in this sample. These data belong to a study of blood T cell repertoires in COVID-19. There are 14 residues in the CDR3. From germline, CDR1 is SGHRS and CDR2 YFSETQ. The V segment lost 4 bases and the J segment 7 bases; nucleotides outside the gene matches: 5. Source study methods: The assay estimated nucleated cells by amplifying reference gene primers. The repertoire was sequenced with immunoSEQ multiplex PCR; TCRdb's copy has only in-frame clones and lacks some. D and trimming come from the DNA, and the V and J calls and clone size come from that table. The sample has roughly 250,000 clones, approximately 90% seen once. Each exposed participant met a COVID-19 case in the 2 weeks preceding study entry.

What was sequenced was PBMCs or T cells enriched from blood (not recorded which). The chain is built from TRBV5-1 and TRBJ1-4, with TRBD1 matching over 9 bases. The receptor was isolated from a man aged 45-60 years who had been exposed to COVID-19. CDR3 in DNA: TGCGCCAGCAGCCCGGGACAGGGAGGTGAAAAACTGTTTTTT. Its translation is CASSPGQGGEKLFF.